The TCR beta chain described here comes from a study of cytomegalovirus exposure and HLA in healthy donors. Study background: It was reported in a later analysis that the approximately 120 validation repertoires used the same platform as the roughly 640 first-cohort repertoires. Whole-study results and caveats: Rare sequences made up most TCRs, while some public TCRs were found in many donors.

The donors were part of the roughly 130-subject validation cohort, which stood apart from the roughly 640-subject first cohort. Profiling relied on immunoSEQ multiplex PCR, and the TCRdb table lists in-frame clones only, not all of them. The table records about 200,000 clones, roughly 85% of them present only once. On this clone: What it recognizes is unknown.

V was pared by 4 bases and J by 2 bases, with 6 bases of the junction left unmatched. The CDR3 contains 16 residues. Germline CDR1 and CDR2: MNHNS and SASEGT. The sequenced sample consisted of PBMCs. This TCR was sampled from a woman aged 18-30 years in good health and CMV-seronegative. The gene calls are TRBV6-1 and TRBJ2-3; 10 positions agree with TRBD2. Written as DNA, the CDR3 is TGTGCCAGCAGTGCCTTCACTAGCGGGGCCACAGATACGCAGTATTTT. It is translated as CASSAFTSGATDTQYF.